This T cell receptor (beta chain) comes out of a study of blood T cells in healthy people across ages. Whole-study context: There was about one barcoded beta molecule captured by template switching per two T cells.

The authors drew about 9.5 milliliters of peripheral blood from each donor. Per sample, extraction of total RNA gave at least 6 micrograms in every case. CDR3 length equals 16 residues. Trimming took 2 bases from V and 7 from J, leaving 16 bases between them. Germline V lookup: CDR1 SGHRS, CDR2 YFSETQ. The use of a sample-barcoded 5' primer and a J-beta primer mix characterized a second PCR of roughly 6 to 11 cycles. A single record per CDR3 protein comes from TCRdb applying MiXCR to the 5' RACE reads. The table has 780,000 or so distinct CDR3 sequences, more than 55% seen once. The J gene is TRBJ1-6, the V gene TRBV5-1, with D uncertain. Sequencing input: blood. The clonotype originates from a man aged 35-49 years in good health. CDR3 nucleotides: TGCGCCAGCAGCTTCGGTGCCGACCCGTGGAATTCACCCCTCCACTTT. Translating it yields CASSFGADPWNSPLHF.